The 32 T cell receptor beta chains below were found in one sample sequenced in a study of response to subunit inactivated influenza vaccine. A single record per CDR3 protein comes from TCRdb applying MiXCR to the RT-PCR reads. The data contain under 750,000 distinct CDR3 sequences, roughly 12% of them singletons. This specimen consisted of PBMCs from blood, obtained on the day of vaccination. The origin of the receptors is a man between 45 and 60 years old who received an inactivated influenza vaccine.

This clonotype was found a few times. The chain carries TRBV28 and TRBJ2-7; a possible D gene is TRBD2 (5 bases). Germline CDR1 is MDHEN and CDR2 is SYDVKM. The CDR3 has 15 amino acids. V shed 1 base and J shed 0 bases, with 10 bases lying between them. CDR3 protein: CASSLSAGRSYEQYF. In nucleotides, the CDR3 is TGTGCCAGCAGTTTATCTGCGGGCCGCTCCTACGAGCAGTACTTC.

This rearrangement joins TRBV5-1 to TRBJ2-3; 9 nucleotides agree with TRBD1. The V segment lost 0 bases and the J segment 3 bases; nucleotides outside the gene matches: 5. Germline V gene data show CDR1 as SGHRS and CDR2 as YFSETQ. The CDR3 totals 16 residues. CDR3 DNA sequence: TGCGCCAGCAGCTTGGCCCGGGACAGGGTAACAGATACGCAGTATTTT. It yields the protein CASSLARDRVTDTQYF. Variable domain in full (rest from reference TRBV5-1 and TRBJ2-3): KAGVTQTPRYLIKTRGQQVTLSCSPISGHRSVSWYQQTPGQGLQFLFEYFSETQRNKGNFPGRFSGRQFSNSRSEMNVSTLELGDSALYLCASSLARDRVTDTQYFGPGTRLTVL.

This clonotype has a handful of counts. The rearrangement uses TRBV5-1 and TRBJ2-1; D is uncertain. This CDR3 contains 15 residues. V lost 5 bases and J 0 bases, leaving 12 bases between the germline ends. From germline, CDR1 is SGHRS and CDR2 YFSETQ. The CDR3 here is CASSSRFTSYNEQFF. In nucleotides, the CDR3 is TGCGCCAGCAGTTCCAGGTTTACCTCCTACAATGAGCAGTTCTTC. Looking up the rest from reference TRBV5-1 and TRBJ2-1 gives the full variable domain: KAGVTQTPRYLIKTRGQQVTLSCSPISGHRSVSWYQQTPGQGLQFLFEYFSETQRNKGNFPGRFSGRQFSNSRSEMNVSTLELGDSALYLCASSSRFTSYNEQFFGPGTRLTVL.

The chain couples TRBV3-1 to TRBJ2-7; weak D call: TRBD2 (5 bases). This CDR3 region has 15 residues. V dropped 1 base and J dropped 2 bases, with 12 bases sitting between them. Germline V CDR1 and CDR2: LGHDT, YNNKEL (reference sequence). The CDR3 loop is CASSQGEGLAYEQYF. In DNA form, the CDR3 reads TGTGCCAGCAGCCAAGGCGAGGGTTTGGCCTACGAGCAGTACTTC.

The CDR3: CATQEGNIQYF. In nucleotides, the CDR3 is TGTGCCACCCAGGAAGGAAACATTCAGTACTTC. The chain joins TRBV6-6 to TRBJ2-4; D remains ambiguous. This CDR3 is 11 amino acids long. Germline V CDR1 and CDR2: MNHNY, SVGAGI (reference sequence). Trimming took off 10 bases at V and 6 bases at J, with 10 bases between the two ends.

This clonotype was seen more than once but under ten times. The chain recombines TRBV5-1 with TRBJ1-2; 12 nucleotides agree with TRBD1. Germline CDR1 is SGHRS and CDR2 is YFSETQ. V gave up 3 bases and J gave up 7 bases; unmatched junction bases: 4. The CDR3 extends over 14 amino acids. CDR3 nucleotide sequence: TGCGCCAGCAGCTCGGGACAGGGGGCTGGTGGCTACACCTTC. This gives the protein CASSSGQGAGGYTF.

This clonotype was seen a few times. This chain joins TRBV15 and TRBJ2-5; TRBD1 is a possible D gene (6 bases). Trimming cost V 3 bases and J 1 base, with 15 bases left between them. CDR1 and CDR2 from the germline V gene are LNHNV and YYDKDF (reference sequence). The CDR3 has 16 amino acids. As DNA, the CDR3 is TGTGCCACCAGCAGTCCGTACCGGGACATCCAAGAGACCCAGTACTTC. Its protein is CATSSPYRDIQETQYF.

The CDR3 DNA follows: TGTGCCTCAACGGCAGGGGAAAGCAATCAGCCCCAGCATTTT. It translates to CASTAGESNQPQHF. The V and J genes are TRBV12-3 or TRBV12-4 and TRBJ1-5; D perhaps matches TRBD1 (6 bases). There are 14 residues in the CDR3. Trimming removed 11 bases from V and 1 base from J, with 15 bases in between.

This clonotype was seen more than once but under ten times. The rearrangement joins TRBV24-1 to TRBJ2-1; TRBD1 aligns across 10 bases. The CDR3 totals 16 residues. V was clipped by 7 bases and J by 2 bases; unmatched bases: 7. Germline CDR1 KGHDR, CDR2 SFDVKD. This CDR3 is CATSRTGTGAYNEQFF. Written as DNA, the CDR3 is TGTGCCACCAGCCGCACCGGGACAGGGGCCTACAATGAGCAGTTCTTC.

This chain joins TRBV9 and TRBJ2-7; 8 nucleotides match TRBD1. The trim removed 3 bases at V and 3 bases at J, leaving 8 bases unmatched. The CDR3 consists of 15 residues. Germline V gene lookup returns CDR1 SGDLS and CDR2 YYNGEE. DNA for the CDR3: TGTGCCAGCAGCGGAGGACAGGGAGATTTCTACGAGCAGTACTTC. It encodes CASSGGQGDFYEQYF.

This clonotype came up a few times. This chain connects TRBV5-1 to TRBJ2-5; D ambiguous. V lost 1 base, J lost 1 base, and 11 bases lay in between. Germline V gives CDR1 SGHRS, CDR2 YFSETQ. The CDR3 has 15 amino acids. The chain's CDR3 is CASSLMGLGQETQYF. The CDR3 DNA follows: TGCGCCAGCAGCTTGATGGGTTTAGGCCAAGAGACCCAGTACTTC. The variable domain in full, completed from reference TRBV5-1 and TRBJ2-5, reads KAGVTQTPRYLIKTRGQQVTLSCSPISGHRSVSWYQQTPGQGLQFLFEYFSETQRNKGNFPGRFSGRQFSNSRSEMNVSTLELGDSALYLCASSLMGLGQETQYFGPGTRLLVL.

This clonotype was seen many times. The genes are TRBV4-3 and TRBJ1-2; D possibly corresponds to TRBD1 (6 bases). The germline V gene encodes CDR1 LGHNA and CDR2 YSLEER. V lost 1 base and J 5 bases, leaving 17 bases between the germline ends. This CDR3 contains 16 residues. This chain's CDR3 is CASSQASQGLGYGYTF. CDR3 nucleotides: TGCGCCAGCAGCCAAGCGTCACAGGGCCTTGGGTATGGCTACACCTTC.

The chain uses TRBV5-1 and TRBJ2-5; D uncertain. V shed 4 bases and J shed 3 bases, with 19 bases lying between them. The CDR3 loop spans 16 amino acids. The germline V gene has CDR1 SGHRS and CDR2 YFSETQ. The CDR3 loop is CASSLGSNEDEETQYF. For the CDR3, the DNA is TGCGCCAGCAGCCTGGGCAGTAACGAAGACGAAGAGACCCAGTACTTC.

The J gene is TRBJ1-1, the V gene TRBV20-1, with D tentatively TRBD1 (5 bases). Germline V CDR1 and CDR2: DFQATT, SNEGSKA (reference sequence). CDR3 length: 17 residues. The V end lost 1 base, the J end lost 4 bases, and 22 bases lay between the germline ends. The CDR3 protein is CSARGPLGRGVVTEAFF. The CDR3 nucleotides are TGCAGTGCTAGAGGCCCCCTGGGTCGGGGGGTCGTCACTGAAGCTTTCTTT.

This clonotype has just a few counts. The chain carries TRBV29-1 and TRBJ2-7, with D maybe TRBD1 (6 bases). V lost 7 bases and J 2 bases, leaving 18 bases between the germline ends. This CDR3 region has 14 residues. Germline V CDR1 and CDR2: SQVTM, ANQGSEA. CDR3 residues: CSAKQGTGTYEQYF. In nucleotides, the CDR3 is TGCAGCGCTAAACAGGGTACAGGGACCTACGAGCAGTACTTC.

The chain joins TRBV4-2 to TRBJ2-3, with D perhaps TRBD2 (7 bases). The V end was cut by 0 bases, the J end by 5 bases, with 12 bases between. The V gene's germline CDR1 is LGHNA and CDR2 YNFKEQ. This CDR3 has 15 residues. The CDR3 loop is CASSQDTGGQDTQYF. The CDR3 DNA reads as TGTGCCAGCAGCCAAGATACCGGGGGGCAAGATACGCAGTATTTT.

This clonotype was counted ten times or more. The V call is TRBV24-1, the J call TRBJ2-1; D might be TRBD1 (5 bases). This CDR3 contains 13 residues. Germline CDR1 reads KGHDR; CDR2 reads SFDVKD. V was trimmed by 4 bases and J by 4 bases, leaving 7 bases between them. The CDR3 loop reads CATSEDTYNEQFF. CDR3 nucleotides: TGTGCCACCAGTGAGGACACTTACAATGAGCAGTTCTTC.

This clonotype occurred a few times. This chain uses TRBV5-8 with TRBJ2-2; D gene uncertain. V was cut by 3 bases and J by 5 bases, with 17 bases left in between. In germline, CDR1 is SGHTS, CDR2 YDEGEE. The CDR3 has 16 residues. The CDR3 reads CASSWGPNVGTGELFF. The DNA of the CDR3 is TGTGCCAGCAGCTGGGGTCCGAATGTCGGTACCGGGGAGCTGTTTTTT.

This clonotype showed up many times. V and J are TRBV7-8 and TRBJ2-1; 7 nucleotides agree with TRBD1. CDR1 is SGHVS, CDR2 FQNEAQ, per germline. The ends lost 1 base at V and 7 bases at J; junction bases unmatched: 1. This CDR3 is 13 amino acids long. The CDR3 nucleotides read TGTGCCAGCAGCTTAGAGACAGGGAATGAGCAGTTCTTC. This sequence encodes CASSLETGNEQFF.

This chain joins TRBV5-4 and TRBJ2-2, with D possibly TRBD2 on 7 matching bases. With 1 base removed from V and 2 bases from J, the gap between germline ends came to 12 bases. This CDR3 contains 16 residues. Germline CDR1 is SGHNT and CDR2 is YYREEE (reference sequence). The CDR3 region has the DNA TGTGCCAGCAGCTTGTACGGGGGGCTTAACACCGGGGAGCTGTTTTTT. Residues: CASSLYGGLNTGELFF.

In its sample, this clonotype was seen a few times. The chain combines TRBV6-1 with TRBJ1-2; perhaps TRBD1 as D (6 bases). Germline V gene sequence: CDR1 MNHNS, CDR2 SASEGT. V was shortened by 5 bases and J by 7 bases, with 17 bases between the two germline ends. The CDR3 consists of 14 residues. CDR3 loop: CASSLTGPPGGYTF. CDR3 sequence (DNA): TGTGCCAGCAGTCTCACAGGGCCGCCCGGTGGCTACACCTTC.

The chain carries TRBV6-4 and TRBJ2-1; a possible D gene is TRBD1 (6 bases). V dropped 3 bases and J dropped 9 bases, with 12 bases sitting between them. The CDR3 runs 13 residues. Germline assignment: CDR1 MRHNA and CDR2 SNTAGT. The CDR3 reads CASSEQGNGEQFF. The CDR3 DNA reads TGTGCCAGCAGTGAACAGGGAAACGGTGAGCAGTTCTTC.

At least ten counts were recorded for this clonotype. V is TRBV2 and J is TRBJ1-1; the D is unclear. Trimming shortened V by 5 bases and J by 11 bases, and 15 bases separated the two germline ends. Per the germline V gene, CDR1 is SNHLY and CDR2 is FYNNEI. There are 12 residues in the CDR3. DNA of the CDR3: TGTGCCAGCAGTCAAGTCTGGATGCAGGCTTTCTTT. It is translated as CASSQVWMQAFF.

In its sample, this clonotype was seen many times. The chain has TRBV29-1 and TRBJ2-7; a possible D gene is TRBD1 (6 bases). Trimming took 1 base from V and 0 from J, leaving 16 bases between them. Germline-derived CDR1 and CDR2 are SQVTM and ANQGSEA. The CDR3 consists of 16 residues. CDR3 in amino acids: CSVEVPQGPFSYEQYF. The CDR3 nucleotides are TGCAGCGTTGAAGTCCCACAGGGTCCTTTCTCCTACGAGCAGTACTTC.

The V call is TRBV3-1, the J call TRBJ2-7; TRBD1 matches at 8 bases. V shed 4 bases, J shed 3 bases, and the junction held 5 bases outside the gene matches. Germline values: CDR1 LGHDT, CDR2 YNNKEL (reference sequence). There are 14 residues in the CDR3. The CDR3 here is CASSRQGFYYEQYF. Here the CDR3 DNA reads TGTGCCAGCAGCCGACAGGGGTTTTACTACGAGCAGTACTTC.

In its sample, this clonotype was seen a few times. The chain uses TRBV2 and TRBJ2-7, with D perhaps TRBD1 (9 bases). Trimming took 0 bases from V and 13 from J, leaving 22 bases between them. There are 15 residues in the CDR3. Germline CDR1 is SNHLY and CDR2 is FYNNEI. CDR3: CASSEAPAGGQGRYF. In DNA, the CDR3 is TGTGCCAGCAGTGAAGCCCCGGCGGGGGGACAGGGTAGATACTTC.

The rearrangement uses TRBV28 and TRBJ2-1; 15 bases map to TRBD2. This CDR3 contains 16 residues. The V and J ends lost 6 bases and 7 bases, in that order; junction bases with no gene match: 7. Germline assignment: CDR1 MDHEN and CDR2 SYDVKM. CDR3 region: CASRYRTSGGANEQFF. DNA for the CDR3: TGTGCCAGCAGATACCGGACTAGCGGGGGGGCGAATGAGCAGTTCTTC.

This clonotype has a handful of counts. This rearrangement joins TRBV7-2 to TRBJ2-1; 9 bases fit TRBD2. CDR3 length equals 17 residues. The V segment lost 1 base and the J segment 3 bases; nucleotides outside the gene matches: 7. Per germline, CDR1 SGHTA and CDR2 FQGNSA. CDR3 sequence: CASSLVGSGGVYNEQFF. As DNA, the CDR3 is TGTGCCAGCAGCTTAGTAGGTAGCGGGGGAGTCTACAATGAGCAGTTCTTC.

The table lists this clonotype with a few counts. The genes are TRBV7-9 and TRBJ1-4; D is possibly TRBD1 (6 bases). With 2 bases removed from V and 5 bases from J, the gap between germline ends came to 15 bases. This CDR3 has 16 residues. Per the germline V gene, CDR1 is SEHNR and CDR2 is FQNEAQ (reference sequence). The CDR3 DNA sequence: TGTGCCAGCAGCTTATTACTTGGGCAGGGGAATGAAAAACTGTTTTTT. Protein sequence: CASSLLLGQGNEKLFF. Supplemented by reference TRBV7-9 and TRBJ1-4, the full variable domain reads DTGVSQNPRHKITKRGQNVTFRCDPISEHNRLYWYRQTLGQGPEFLTYFQNEAQLEKSRLLSDRFSAERPKGSFSTLEIQRTEQGDSAMYLCASSLLLGQGNEKLFFGSGTQLSVL.

This clonotype occurred a few times. The V call is TRBV5-1, the J call TRBJ1-3; D might be TRBD1 (6 bases). CDR1 is SGHRS, CDR2 YFSETQ, per germline. Trimming removed 1 base at V and 0 bases at J, with 20 bases between. This CDR3 region has 19 residues. The CDR3: CASSLLGTPRDGSGNTIYF. The CDR3 nucleotides read TGCGCCAGCAGCTTGCTCGGGACACCTCGTGATGGCTCTGGAAACACCATATATTTT.

The chain recombines TRBV7-6 with TRBJ1-1; 9 nucleotides match TRBD1. The trim removed 5 bases at V and 3 bases at J, leaving 19 bases unmatched. The CDR3 totals 19 residues. Germline-derived CDR1 and CDR2 are SGHVS and FNYEAQ. The chain's CDR3 is CASSLTPYRGRYVYTEAFF. CDR3 bases: TGTGCCAGCAGCCTCACTCCGTACAGGGGGCGGTATGTTTACACTGAAGCTTTCTTT.

This clonotype was detected ten times or more. J is TRBJ2-1 and V is TRBV20-1; 10 positions agree with TRBD2. V lost 3 bases to trimming and J lost 8 bases; unmatched junction nucleotides: 13. CDR1 is DFQATT, CDR2 SNEGSKA, per germline (reference sequence). The CDR3 is made up of 16 amino acids. CDR3 residues: CSARQASSGRAHEQFF. The CDR3 DNA is TGCAGTGCTAGGCAGGCTTCAAGCGGGAGGGCCCATGAGCAGTTCTTC.